This record covers a single T cell receptor (beta chain). There is no known antigen for this receptor. Qualities for individual bases were not recorded, and no much larger clone is one base off. These data originate in a study of T-cell memory formation after mild COVID-19 (dated by TCRdb to about 2021). About the full investigation: Most TCR sequence clusters were specific to one of the two donors. T-cell clones expanding and contracting after mild COVID-19 in a couple of donors were tracked by longitudinal TCRalpha and TCRbeta repertoire sequencing. The cohort comprised two young, previously healthy adult volunteers, one female and one male. Summary of the overall study and its limitations: Contracting CD4+ clones were located mainly in the CM and EM memory subsets, whereas CD8+ clones were found to be enriched in EMRA. Whether the second-wave clones peaking on day 37 were SARS-CoV-2 specific was not confirmed. Some responding clones were found in pre-infection memory, which suggests that pre-existing cross-reactive memory T cells took part in the SARS-CoV-2 response. The study covered only a couple of mild cases, and larger cohorts including severe cases with pre-infection samples were considered necessary. From day 15 to 85, contracting clones showed balanced CD4/CD8 phenotypes, whereas a second wave of clones that expanded from day 15 to 37 leaned towards CD4+.

This sample was sequenced with an Illumina NovaSeq 6000. cDNA libraries for TCRalpha and TCRbeta were prepared by 5'RACE using constant-segment primers, with sample barcodes and unique molecular identifiers added. RNA was extracted from every sample with Trizol reagent. Amplification of the libraries took two PCR steps, and the second step added a second sample barcode plus Illumina TruSeq adapters. The libraries were sequenced on an Illumina NovaSeq using 2 x 150 bp paired-end reads. On the study's bioinformatics: With migec v1.2.7, reads were demultiplexed and then collapsed into UMI-guided consensus sequences. With mixcr v2.1.11, UMI consensuses were aligned to TRA and TRB V and J templates and assembled into clonotypes. Expanded or contracted clonotypes were those called significant by both edgeR and NoisET, with noise models trained on biological replicates. For edgeR calls, a false discovery rate-adjusted p below 0.01 and a log2 fold-change threshold of 1 were applied. PCA with hierarchical clustering of max-normalized trajectories of the 1000 most abundant clonotypes was used as exploratory dynamics analysis. Separately sequenced CD4+ and CD8+ repertoires were used to assign a CD4 or CD8 phenotype to each responding clone. TCRdb took the public reads, trimmed them with fastp at Q25, ran MiXCR for clone calling and kept in-frame beta chains. CDR3 protein sequences are deduplicated, and each keeps its most common genes and DNA. The V and J calls, along with clone size, are taken from TCRdb and not from the paper's own processing. The sample profile shows about 210,000 distinct CDR3 sequences; roughly a tenth of them were found once. Approximately 2.8% of the sample is in the top ten clones.

PBMCs were isolated by Ficoll-Paque density gradient centrifugation. Reading from cysteine to phenylalanine, the CDR3 counts 15 amino acids. Kept here is only the CDR3 DNA, which spans 45 bases and is read in frame from base 1. Looking up the germline V gene (reference sequence) yields CDR1 DFQATT and CDR2 SNEGSKA. Germline trimming amounts to 0 bases on V and 4 bases on J, with 5 as the count of junction bases outside the gene matches. This receptor was taken from a man between 18 and 29 years old who had mild COVID-19 (a few samples of this study predate the infection). The sample titles of this study are shuffled in the database, so cell type and time point are left out; the donor was told from shared clones. Material for sequencing was PBMCs or a T cell subset sorted from them (not recorded which). The rearrangement joined TRBV20-1 to TRBJ2-3; 9 of the junction bases match TRBD2. The DNA sequence is TGCAGTGCTAGAGAAATAGCGGGGGCCTCAGATACGCAGTATTTT. This is translated as CSAREIAGASDTQYF.